This entry lists 2 T cell receptor beta chains sequenced from one sample in a study of T cell responses to AZD1222 COVID-19 vaccine. TCRdb's copy holds only in-frame clones and misses some; the assay was immunoSEQ multiplex PCR. The sample holds around 180,000 clones; 94% are singletons and the top ten take roughly a tenth. The source was peripheral blood, collected on day 0 of AZD1222 vaccination. These receptors originate from an adult in good health.

This CDR3 is CASSNPDRANFYGYTF. The CDR3, as DNA: TGTGCCAGCAGTAACCCGGACAGGGCCAATTTCTATGGCTACACCTTC. This chain uses TRBV28 with TRBJ1-2; TRBD1 agrees at 8 bases. The CDR3 covers 16 residues. J was trimmed by 4 bases and V by 5 bases; bases with no gene match: 12. Germline-derived CDR1 and CDR2 are MDHEN and SYDVKM.

V gene TRBV6-2 or TRBV6-3 combines with J gene TRBJ1-5; 7 bases fit TRBD1. V gave up 5 bases and J gave up 3 bases; unmatched junction bases: 10. The germline gives CDR1 MNHEY, CDR2 SVGEGT. The CDR3 has 16 amino acids. The CDR3 region has the DNA TGTGCCAGCAGTAAGGTCCCGGACAGGTTCAATCAGCCCCAGCATTTT. Its protein product is CASSKVPDRFNQPQHF.